Each of the 7 T cell receptor beta chains below was sequenced from the same sample in a study of control samples from healthy donors and cancer patients. Repertoires were generated with immunoSEQ multiplex PCR, while TCRdb's copy carries only in-frame clones and drops some. The data contain approximately 230,000 clones, around 79% of them singletons. The sequenced material came from PBMCs. These receptors were taken from a woman aged 55-69 years with lung cancer.

This chain joins TRBV7-9 and TRBJ1-1, with D maybe TRBD1 (5 bases). Germline values: CDR1 SEHNR, CDR2 FQNEAQ (reference sequence). V dropped 5 bases and J dropped 7 bases, with 14 bases sitting between them. This CDR3 is 13 amino acids long. The CDR3 region has the DNA TGTGCCAGCAGCCCCGGGACGGCTTATGAAGCTTTCTTT. It yields the protein CASSPGTAYEAFF.

The chain employs TRBV28 and TRBJ2-5; TRBD2 matches 7 bases. The V and J ends lost 4 bases and 5 bases, in that order; junction bases with no gene match: 10. Germline values: CDR1 MDHEN, CDR2 SYDVKM. This CDR3 contains 15 residues. CDR3 residues: CASSSPGGLDETQYF. In nucleotides, the CDR3 is TGTGCCAGCAGTTCCCCGGGGGGTTTGGATGAGACCCAGTACTTC.

The chain has TRBV3-1 (or the pseudogene TRBV3-2) and TRBJ1-2; no firm D call. The CDR3 has 14 amino acids. Deletions cut 3 bases from V and 0 bases from J, with 8 bases between. Per the germline V gene, CDR1 is LGHDT and CDR2 is YNNKEL (reference sequence). The CDR3 here is CASSQGTPNYGYTF. The CDR3 DNA reads as TGTGCCAGCAGCCAGGGTACTCCTAACTATGGCTACACCTTC.

This clone was detected only once. V usage is TRBV3-1 (or the pseudogene TRBV3-2) and J usage is TRBJ1-2; 7 bases are shared with TRBD1. Germline CDR1 and CDR2: LGHDT and YNNKEL (reference sequence). With 0 bases clipped from V and 2 bases from J, the junction kept 3 bases outside the gene matches. This CDR3 has 15 residues. The CDR3 protein is CASSQEGGPNYGYTF. CDR3 in DNA: TGTGCCAGCAGCCAAGAAGGGGGCCCCAACTATGGCTACACCTTC.

The chain joins TRBV7-8 to TRBJ1-1; D call uncertain. This CDR3 is built from 15 residues. CDR1 and CDR2 from the germline V gene are SGHVS and FQNEAQ. The V end was cut by 1 base, the J end by 4 bases, with 13 bases between. Written as DNA, the CDR3 is TGTGCCAGCAGCTTAGACGGAGGCTGGAGCACTGAAGCTTTCTTT. This encodes CASSLDGGWSTEAFF.

This chain joins TRBV7-3 and TRBJ2-1; perhaps D is TRBD1 or TRBD2 (6 bases each). V gave up 1 base and J gave up 4 bases, with 11 bases separating them. Germline CDR1 and CDR2: SGHTA and FQGTGA. The CDR3 consists of 15 residues. The CDR3 sequence: CASSLMRGDYNEQFF. CDR3 DNA sequence: TGTGCCAGCAGCTTAATGAGGGGGGATTACAATGAGCAGTTCTTC.

This clone was observed once. This chain uses TRBV3-1 (or the pseudogene TRBV3-2) with TRBJ2-5; D is unclear. Trimming shortened V by 3 bases and J by 7 bases, and 9 bases separated the two germline ends. Per the germline V gene, CDR1 is LGHDT and CDR2 is YNNKEL (reference sequence). The CDR3 is 12 residues long. DNA of the CDR3: TGTGCCAGCAGCCAGACCAAGGTGACCCAGTACTTC. Translation: CASSQTKVTQYF.